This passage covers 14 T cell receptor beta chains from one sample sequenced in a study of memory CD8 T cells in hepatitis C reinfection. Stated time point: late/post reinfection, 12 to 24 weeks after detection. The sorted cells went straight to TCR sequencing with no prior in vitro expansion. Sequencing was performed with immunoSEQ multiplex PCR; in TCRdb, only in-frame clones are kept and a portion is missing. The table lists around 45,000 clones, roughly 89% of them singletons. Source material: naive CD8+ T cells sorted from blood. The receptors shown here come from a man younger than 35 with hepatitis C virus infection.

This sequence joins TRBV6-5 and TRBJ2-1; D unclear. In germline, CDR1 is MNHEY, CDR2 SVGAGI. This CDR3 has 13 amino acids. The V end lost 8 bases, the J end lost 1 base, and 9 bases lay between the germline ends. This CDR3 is CASAHGSYNEQFF. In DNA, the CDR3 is TGTGCCAGCGCTCACGGGTCCTACAATGAGCAGTTCTTC.

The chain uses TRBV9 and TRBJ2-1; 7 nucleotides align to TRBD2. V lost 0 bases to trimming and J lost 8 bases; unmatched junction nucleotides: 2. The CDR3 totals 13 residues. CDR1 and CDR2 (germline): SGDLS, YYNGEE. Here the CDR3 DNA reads TGTGCCAGCAGCGTAGATGCGGGAGATGAGCAGTTCTTC. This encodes CASSVDAGDEQFF.

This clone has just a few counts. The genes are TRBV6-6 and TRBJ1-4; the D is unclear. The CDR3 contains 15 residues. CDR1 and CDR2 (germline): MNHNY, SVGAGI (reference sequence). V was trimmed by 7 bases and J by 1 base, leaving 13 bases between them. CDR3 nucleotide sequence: TGTGCCAGCACCCTCGCACTCCGAACTAATGAAAAACTGTTTTTT. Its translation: CASTLALRTNEKLFF.

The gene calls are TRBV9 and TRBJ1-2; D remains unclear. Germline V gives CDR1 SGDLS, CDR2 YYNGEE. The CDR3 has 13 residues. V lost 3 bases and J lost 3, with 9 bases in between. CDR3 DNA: TGTGCCAGCAGCGCGATGGGCTACTATGGCTACACCTTC. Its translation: CASSAMGYYGYTF.

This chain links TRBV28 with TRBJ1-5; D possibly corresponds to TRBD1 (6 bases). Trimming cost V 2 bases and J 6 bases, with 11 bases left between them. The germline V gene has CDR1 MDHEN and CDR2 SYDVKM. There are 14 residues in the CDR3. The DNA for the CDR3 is TGTGCCAGCAGTTTAACCCGGACAGTTCAGCCCCAGCATTTT. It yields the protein CASSLTRTVQPQHF.

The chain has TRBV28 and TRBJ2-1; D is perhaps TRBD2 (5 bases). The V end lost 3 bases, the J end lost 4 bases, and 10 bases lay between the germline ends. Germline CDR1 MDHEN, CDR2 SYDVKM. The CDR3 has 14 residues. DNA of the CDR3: TGTGCCAGCAGTTTGCTACGGGGATACAATGAGCAGTTCTTC. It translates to CASSLLRGYNEQFF.

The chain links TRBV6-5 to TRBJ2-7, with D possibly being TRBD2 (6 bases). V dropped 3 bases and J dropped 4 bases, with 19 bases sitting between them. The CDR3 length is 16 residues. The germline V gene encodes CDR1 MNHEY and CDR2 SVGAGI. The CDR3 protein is CASSYSPSSVRYEQYF. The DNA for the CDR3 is TGTGCCAGCAGTTATTCCCCCTCTAGCGTTCGATACGAGCAGTACTTC.

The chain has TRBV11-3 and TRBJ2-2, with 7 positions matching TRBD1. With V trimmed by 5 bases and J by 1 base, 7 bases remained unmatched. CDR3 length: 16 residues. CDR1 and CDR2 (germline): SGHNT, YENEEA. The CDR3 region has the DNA TGTGCCAGCAGCCCGGAAGGGGGCGGGAACACCGGGGAGCTGTTTTTT. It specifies CASSPEGGGNTGELFF.

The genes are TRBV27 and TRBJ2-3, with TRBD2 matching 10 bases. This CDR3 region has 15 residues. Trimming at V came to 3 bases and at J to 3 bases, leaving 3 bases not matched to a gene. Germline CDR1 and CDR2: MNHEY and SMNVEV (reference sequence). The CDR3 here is CASSFLAGATDTQYF. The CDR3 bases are TGTGCCAGCAGTTTCCTAGCGGGAGCGACAGATACGCAGTATTTT.

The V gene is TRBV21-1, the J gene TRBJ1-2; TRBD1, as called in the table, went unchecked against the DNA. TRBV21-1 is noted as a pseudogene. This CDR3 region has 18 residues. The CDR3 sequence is CASSKGHSGAGFLRGYTF. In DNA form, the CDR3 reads TGTGCCAGCAGCAAAGGGCATAGTGGGGCAGGGTTTCTCAGGGGCTACACCTTC.

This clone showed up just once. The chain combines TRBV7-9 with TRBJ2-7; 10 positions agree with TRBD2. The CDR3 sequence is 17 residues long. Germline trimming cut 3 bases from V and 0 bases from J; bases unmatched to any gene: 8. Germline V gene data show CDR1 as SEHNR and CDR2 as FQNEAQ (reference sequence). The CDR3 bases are TGTGCCAGCAGCTTCCTCGAGGTAGCGGGGGGCTCCTACGAGCAGTACTTC. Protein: CASSFLEVAGGSYEQYF. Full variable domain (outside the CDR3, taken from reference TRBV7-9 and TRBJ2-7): DTGVSQNPRHKITKRGQNVTFRCDPISEHNRLYWYRQTLGQGPEFLTYFQNEAQLEKSRLLSDRFSAERPKGSFSTLEIQRTEQGDSAMYLCASSFLEVAGGSYEQYFGPGTRLTVT.

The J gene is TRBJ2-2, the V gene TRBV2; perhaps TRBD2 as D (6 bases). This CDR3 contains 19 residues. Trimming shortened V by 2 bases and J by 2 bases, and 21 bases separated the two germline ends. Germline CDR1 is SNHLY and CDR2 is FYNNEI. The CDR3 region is CASSERGTDRDSNTGELFF. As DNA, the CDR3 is TGTGCCAGCAGTGAAAGGGGAACGGACCGGGACTCTAACACCGGGGAGCTGTTTTTT.

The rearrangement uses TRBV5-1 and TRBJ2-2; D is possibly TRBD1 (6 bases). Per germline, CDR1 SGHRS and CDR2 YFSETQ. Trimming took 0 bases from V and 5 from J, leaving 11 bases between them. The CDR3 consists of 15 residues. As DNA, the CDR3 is TGCGCCAGCAGCTTGGACAGGGCGGAAACCGGGGAGCTGTTTTTT. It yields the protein CASSLDRAETGELFF.

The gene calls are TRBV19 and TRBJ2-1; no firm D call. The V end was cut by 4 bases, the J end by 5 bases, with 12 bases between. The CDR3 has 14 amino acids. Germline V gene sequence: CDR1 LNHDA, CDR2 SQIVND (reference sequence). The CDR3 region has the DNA TGTGCCAGTAGTACCCCCAGACAAAACAATGAGCAGTTCTTC. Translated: CASSTPRQNNEQFF. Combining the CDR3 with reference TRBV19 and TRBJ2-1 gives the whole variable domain DGGITQSPKYLFRKEGQNVTLSCEQNLNHDAMYWYRQDPGQGLRLIYYSQIVNDFQKGDIAEGYSVSREKKESFPLTVTSAQKNPTAFYLCASSTPRQNNEQFFGPGTRLTVL.